This TCR beta chain stems from a study of T cell repertoires in cytomegalovirus infection (dated by TCRdb to about 2019). Concerning the study at large: Donor HLA type was relevant to the analysis, because carriage of CMV infection together with the matching HLA type was indicated by public TCR beta signatures.

A word on this clonotype: Its antigen remains unidentified. Base quality data are lacking; no much larger clone is found one base away.

The CDR3 has 14 amino acids, counting the end cysteine and phenylalanine. CDR3 DNA is the only sequence kept; it has 42 bases, read in frame from the first base. CDR1 and CDR2, looked up from the germline V gene, are KGHSH and LQKENI. The germline V end is reduced by 3 bases and the J end by 8 bases; junction bases left unmatched: 7. General conclusions and limits of the study: In both this cohort and an independent cohort of 352 donors, the cumulative frequency of public TCR beta family members distinguished carriers of CMV infection plus the relevant HLA type. In the ex vivo response, HLA-C-restricted CMV-specific TCR beta clonotypes were dominant, and in two of eight donors the single most frequent clonotype came from this HLA-C-restricted group.

TCRdb lists the instrument as Illumina HiSeq 1500. TCRdb redid the processing of the public reads, applying fastp at Q25 and MiXCR, and retained in-frame beta chains. For every CDR3 protein sequence, its rows merge into one entry that carries the most common genes and DNA. The sample profile shows hundreds of thousands of distinct CDR3 sequences; roughly 35% of them were found once. About 2.8% of the sample is taken by the ten largest. The TCR sequence derives from a human donor in good health (CMV status not recorded). Some clones in this sample may be carry-over from other donors' samples. Sequences were obtained from PBMCs. The V gene is TRBV18 and the J gene is TRBJ2-1; 7 central bases correspond to TRBD2. The CDR3 loop reads CASSPGGDVYEQFF. The sequenced DNA: TGTGCCAGCTCACCTGGGGGGGATGTGTATGAGCAGTTCTTC.